The rows below give T cell receptor beta chains drawn from one sample of a study of T cell repertoires in cytomegalovirus infection. TCRdb reprocessed the reads via MiXCR and lists one record per CDR3 protein. This table holds about 140,000 distinct CDR3 sequences, roughly 6.5% found once. The sequencing input was PBMCs. The receptors were gathered from a human donor in good health (CMV status not recorded). Some clones in this sample may be carry-over from other donors' samples. Each CDR3 is given with its conserved first and last residue. A D gene is named only where the DNA matches it firmly. Some rows mark clone size as missing; the rest say once, few, many or name a class of expanded clone.

V	D	J	size	DNA	CDR3
TRBV7-2	NA	TRBJ2-4	many	TGTGCCAGCAGCTTAGTGGTTTCGGCCAAAAACATTCAGTACTTC	CASSLVVSAKNIQYF
TRBV7-8	NA	TRBJ1-2	many	TGTGCCAGCAGACCACTGAAACAGGGTTTTAACTATGGCTACACCTTC	CASRPLKQGFNYGYTF
TRBV7-8	TRBD1	TRBJ1-2	many	TGTGCCAGCAGCTCCCGGGACAGGGTCTATGGCTACACCTTC	CASSSRDRVYGYTF
TRBV18	NA	TRBJ2-7	many	TGTGCCAGCTCACTCCAGAGGGCGGGTAACTACGAGCAGTACTTC	CASSLQRAGNYEQYF
TRBV28	TRBD1	TRBJ2-4	many	TGTGCCAGCAGCCGATATCTCGACAGGGCGGGCAAAAACATTCAGTACTTC	CASSRYLDRAGKNIQYF
TRBV6-2/TRBV6-3	TRBD2	TRBJ2-5	many	TGTGCCAGCAGTTCGTATAGCGGGGGTCGGGAGACCCAGTACTTC	CASSSYSGGRETQYF
TRBV7-3	TRBD1	TRBJ2-2	many	TGTGCCAGCAGCTCCGCGACAGGGGCCGGCACCGGGGAGCTGTTTTTT	CASSSATGAGTGELFF
TRBV12-3/TRBV12-4	NA	TRBJ2-3	many	TGTGCCAGCAGTTTAGGACTTGCGAGCACAGATACGCAGTATTTT	CASSLGLASTDTQYF
TRBV7-2	NA	TRBJ2-5	many	TGTGCCAGCAGCTCGGACTCACTCAGACAAGAGACCCAGTACTTC	CASSSDSLRQETQYF
TRBV30	NA	TRBJ1-1	many	TGTGCCTGGAGTGCGGGCGGTTGGGGCACTGAAGCTTTCTTT	CAWSAGGWGTEAFF
TRBV6-6	NA	TRBJ1-1	many	TGTGCCAGCAGTTACCTGCAGGGTTCTGAAGCTTTCTTT	CASSYLQGSEAFF
TRBV18	NA	TRBJ1-6	many	TGTGCCAGCTCACCGGCAGAAGCTTATAATTCACCCCTCCACTTT	CASSPAEAYNSPLHF
TRBV12-3/TRBV12-4	NA	TRBJ2-3	many	TGTGCCAGCAGTTCGGGGACTAGCACAGATACGCAGTATTTT	CASSSGTSTDTQYF
TRBV19	NA	TRBJ2-1	NA	TGTGCCAGTAGTAAAGCCGCCAGGCAACCCCACCCGCAGTTCTTC	CASSKAARQPHPQFF
TRBV20-1	NA	TRBJ1-5	NA	TGCAGTGCCGCCCTAGGGAATAGCAATCAGCCCCAGCATTTT	CSAALGNSNQPQHF
TRBV6-6	TRBD1	TRBJ1-5	many	TGTGCCAGCAGTTCGGGGACAGCTAATAGCAATCAGCCCCAGCATTTT	CASSSGTANSNQPQHF
TRBV9	TRBD2	TRBJ2-3	NA	TGTGCCAGCAGCCCCCGGACTAGCGGGGCACGGAGCACAGATACGCAGTATTTT	CASSPRTSGARSTDTQYF
TRBV7-8	TRBD1	TRBJ1-2	many	TGTGCCAGCAGCTCTACCAGGGTAGGGGGCATCTATGGCTACACCTTC	CASSSTRVGGIYGYTF
TRBV14	NA	TRBJ2-5	many	TGTGCCAGCAGCCAAGTGAAGGGTTTGGGAGAGACCCAGTACTTC	CASSQVKGLGETQYF
TRBV2	NA	TRBJ2-5	many	TGTGCCAGCAGCTCCCTGGGAGAGACCCAGTACTTC	CASSSLGETQYF
TRBV7-8	NA	TRBJ2-7	many	TGTGCCAGCAGCAGGGCCAGGCCGCCGGGCGAGCAGTACTTC	CASSRARPPGEQYF
TRBV7-2	NA	TRBJ2-1	many	TGTGCCAGCAGCCCCCCCACACCCCGAAGGTACAATGAGCAGTTCTTC	CASSPPTPRRYNEQFF
TRBV5-5	NA	TRBJ2-5	many	TGTGCCAGCAGCTTCCCAGGCAGCCAAGAGACCCAGTACTTC	CASSFPGSQETQYF
TRBV12-3/TRBV12-4	TRBD2	TRBJ2-1	many	TGTGCCAGCACCCCTGGCGGGGGGGTAAATGAGCAGTTCTTC	CASTPGGGVNEQFF
TRBV7-2	NA	TRBJ2-3	many	TGTGCCAGCAGCTTAGGAACTGGTTATGATACGCAGTATTTT	CASSLGTGYDTQYF
TRBV7-9	NA	TRBJ1-2	NA	TGTGCCAGCAGCTTAGACCGGGTGGTTAACTATGGCTACACCTTC	CASSLDRVVNYGYTF
TRBV20-1	NA	TRBJ1-2	many	TGCAGTGCCATCATGGGTGCGGATGGCTACACCTTC	CSAIMGADGYTF
TRBV12-3/TRBV12-4	NA	TRBJ1-5	many	TGTGCCAGCAGTTTGGGGGCGGTGGGCAATCAGCCCCAGCATTTT	CASSLGAVGNQPQHF
TRBV11-2	NA	TRBJ2-5	NA	TGTGCCAGCAGCCCTAGGCACCTGGGTAAACAAGAGACCCAGTACTTC	CASSPRHLGKQETQYF